The clone carrying this T cell receptor (beta chain) was observed a handful of times. Antigen: not known. Purity above 95% was achieved in all sorted populations. V was shortened by 3 bases and J by 5 bases, with 10 bases between the two germline ends. The germline gives CDR1 SEHNR, CDR2 FQNEAQ (reference sequence). The CDR3 sequence is 13 residues long. Reverse transcription of all isolated RNA meant that expressed TCRB transcripts were sequenced. Repertoires were generated with immunoSEQ multiplex PCR, while TCRdb's copy carries only in-frame clones and drops some. The sample yields more than 300,000 clones, around 10% seen once. This sample was taken from a study of beta chain features in type 1 diabetes. Study observations and caveats: PCR could preferentially amplify shorter templates, alike in patients and controls. Among patients with Type 1 diabetes, TCRB CDR3s were moderately but significantly shorter in every one of the four CD4+ subsets.

This sequence joins TRBV7-9 and TRBJ1-1, with D perhaps matching TRBD1 (5 bases). The sequencing input was central memory CD4+ T cells from blood. The sequence came from a man aged 25-40 years with type 1 diabetes. CDR3 bases: TGTGCCAGCAGCTTGCGACAGAGTACTGAAGCTTTCTTT. Residues: CASSLRQSTEAFF.